There are a few counts of the clone carrying this T cell receptor (beta chain). Its antigen is still unknown. The data stem from a study of T cells in Graves' hyperthyroidism and ophthalmopathy. General study results and limits: Clonotypes that were expanded in thyroid above 0.001 mostly appeared in blood too. Ophthalmopathy was identified by the model a median around 6 months ahead of onset.

Using RNA transcripts as the source, TCR beta CDR3 regions were amplified. A set of HTBI primers served as the primers for a first-round RT-PCR of the TCR CDR3. TCRdb fed the multiplex PCR reads into MiXCR, producing one record per CDR3 protein. The data hold about 400,000 distinct CDR3 sequences, with approximately 14% observed a single time. Those patients with uncontrolled infection, other autoimmune disease, pregnancy or lactation were excluded. Clinicians diagnosed patients from clinical symptoms, serum thyroxine and TRAb, thyroid ultrasound and orbital computed tomography. Germline V CDR1 and CDR2: SGHDN, FVKESK. The germline V and J ends were trimmed by 4 bases and 3 bases, with 15 bases remaining between them. The CDR3 sequence is 15 residues long.

Sequenced: blood. This clonotype originated in a woman aged 25 to 39 with Graves' ophthalmopathy. The V call is TRBV14, the J call TRBJ1-2; no reliable D call. The CDR3 loop reads CASSPRTLTDYGYTF. The CDR3 nucleotides are TGTGCCAGCAGCCCCCGAACTCTGACTGACTATGGCTACACCTTC.